This section outlines one TCR beta chain sequence together with its context. Blood sampling was done at baseline, cycle 4 day 1, and cycle 7 day 1. The V gene's germline CDR1 is LNHDA and CDR2 SQIVND (reference sequence). The germline V and J ends were trimmed by 5 bases and 4 bases, with 6 bases remaining between them. This CDR3 spans 12 amino acids. This sample stems from a study of OX40 agonist ivuxolimab in advanced cancers. Libraries were prepared by immunoSEQ multiplex PCR; TCRdb keeps only in-frame clonotypes and omits some of them. The sample holds roughly 18,000 clones, more than 60% seen once.

Sequencing used CD4+ or CD8+ T cells sorted from blood, obtained in a trial of the OX40 agonist ivuxolimab. The chain employs TRBV19 and TRBJ2-1; D is unresolved. This receptor was obtained from an adult with an advanced solid tumor such as melanoma, head and neck, liver or kidney cancer. CDR3 sequence reads: CASSHQYNEQFF. Written as DNA, the CDR3 is TGTGCCAGTAGTCACCAATACAATGAGCAGTTCTTC.